This TCR beta chain was identified in a study of cytomegalovirus exposure and HLA in healthy donors. Amplification used 60 Vbeta primers and 13 Jbeta primers. Using immunoSEQ multiplex PCR, the repertoire was profiled, and TCRdb retains in-frame clones only, with some absent. This sample's table has around 140,000 clones. Looked up from germline, CDR1 is SEHNR and CDR2 is FQNEAQ (reference sequence). Trimming shortened V by 6 bases and J by 6 bases, and 5 bases separated the two germline ends. The CDR3 totals 11 residues. The clonotype originates from a woman between 50 and 59 years old in good health and CMV-seronegative. The sequenced sample was PBMCs. The rearrangement links TRBV7-9 to TRBJ1-4; D unclear. The CDR3, as DNA: TGTGCCAGCAGGTCGGATGAAAAACTGTTTTTT. As protein: CASRSDEKLFF. Drawing the rest from reference TRBV7-9 and TRBJ1-4, the complete variable domain is DTGVSQNPRHKITKRGQNVTFRCDPISEHNRLYWYRQTLGQGPEFLTYFQNEAQLEKSRLLSDRFSAERPKGSFSTLEIQRTEQGDSAMYLCASRSDEKLFFGSGTQLSVL.